The T cell receptor (beta chain) under discussion was sequenced for a study of identical twins (dated by TCRdb to 2016 to 2018). With regard to the full study: To test whether fetal clonotypes persist, the study used deep sequencing on TCR alpha and beta repertoires from monozygotic twins, unrelated adults of various ages, and cord blood. Replicate twin experiments were performed at different times using different library preparation protocols to rule out contamination.

This clonotype appeared many times. No antigen is known for it. No base-level quality is on record; no much larger clone is a single base apart. Library preparation used 5' RACE. The reads were generated on an Illumina HiSeq 2000. Template switching added a universal primer binding site, and the final cDNA carried a unique molecular identifier that allowed TCR cDNA molecules to be counted accurately. First-strand cDNA for TCR alpha and beta chains was synthesized from specific primers in the conserved constant-segment region. To control for contamination, every cDNA library was double barcoded, receiving both a SMART-Mk sample barcode and Illumina barcodes. Two successive PCR steps introduced TruSeq adapter sequences along with Illumina sample barcodes. The Illumina HiSeq platform was used with custom primers to sequence TCR alpha and beta cDNA libraries. Per the original workflow: Raw reads were processed with MiGEC to extract unique molecular identifiers, and MiXCR was used to determine CDR3 positions. Recombination models were inferred per individual with the repgenHMM and IGoR tools using an EM algorithm. Shared clonotype analysis was performed with the tcR package in R, normalizing sharing by the product of cloneset sizes. To study raw recombination free of thymic and clonal selection effects, out-of-frame nonproductive sequences were analyzed. The public reads were reprocessed in TCRdb via fastp at Q25 and MiXCR, keeping in-frame beta chains. CDR3 protein sequences are deduplicated, and each keeps its most common genes and DNA. For this entry, the V and J calls and clone size follow TCRdb and not the study's own pipeline. The sample has about 790,000 distinct CDR3 sequences on record, 15% to 20% of them singletons. Of the sample, less than 15% falls within the top ten clones.

Every donor was a healthy Caucasian. Three pairs of female monozygotic twins, all aged roughly 18 to 29 years, made up the twin cohort. Peripheral blood mononuclear cells were used as the source from which RNA for TCR libraries was isolated. The investigation overall reported the following: Compared with coincidental sharing between unrelated individuals, out-of-frame TCR alpha sequences shared between twins had an excess of sequences with low generation probability. Because the same donors could not be followed over many years, conclusions were based on cross-sectional statistical analysis. In monozygotic twins, recombination models systematically underestimated out-of-frame TCR alpha sharing, but the models matched the sharing seen between unrelated individuals. Fewer insertions were carried by abundant cord blood beta clonotypes, a similar but weaker trend appeared in young adult naive repertoires, and no such trend appeared in memory repertoires. The excess sharing between twins in beta out-of-frame sequences was weaker because fewer shared sequences reduced the signal-to-noise ratio. Invariant T cells such as MAIT and iNKT could partly confound zero-insertion analyses, although diverse VJ usage argued against such confounding for most clonotypes.

V is cut back by 3 bases and J by 4 bases, with 8 bases in the junction unmatched. Spanning cysteine to phenylalanine, the CDR3 consists of 15 amino acids. Of the read, only the CDR3 DNA is kept; its 45 bases are in frame from base 1. CDR1 and CDR2 are read off the germline V gene (reference sequence) as DFQATT and SNEGSKA. These same records also appear under a second study, on T cells expressing NK-cell markers. The other study reports the following: TCR beta-chain repertoires were profiled in sorted CD3+CD56+NKG2C+, CD3+CD56+NKG2C- and CD3+CD56-NKG2C+ T-cell subsets from fewer than 10 donors. Among the eight sequenced donors, seven were HCMV-seropositive and one was HCMV-seronegative. In several experiments an anti-gammadeltaTCR antibody was added to restrict sorting to alphabetaTCR-expressing T cells. In roughly 6 donors, the dominant CD3+CD56+NKG2C+ clonotypes were found to rank among the top 10 CD8+ clonotypes and to make up about 1.0-7.5% of CD8+ T cells. Those dominant clonotypes were again the most abundant among CD3+CD56-NKG2C+ cells in several donors, at about 25-60.1%. Whether the expanded NKG2C-expressing T cell clones were specific for HCMV antigens remained unclear. The eight sequenced donors were randomly selected healthy volunteers, three men and five women. HCMV-specific IgG was detected in serum with a commercial ELISA kit to determine HCMV serostatus. For several donors, bulk peripheral blood T-cell repertoires were additionally sequenced from unsorted PBMC. MIGEC was used to demultiplex reads and group the reads by UMI, and MiTCR was used to assemble and quantify clonotypes. Only TCR cDNA sequences supported by at least two reads were kept to exclude erroneous sequences. The tcR package was used for downstream repertoire analysis, with clonotypes matched between fractions based on CDR3 nucleotide sequence plus V segment. VDJmatch was used to annotate antigen specificity against VDJdb, with one amino acid substitution in CDR3 permitted.

Sequenced: PBMCs. The TCR originated in a woman aged 18-29 years in good health. The chain was built from TRBV20-1 and TRBJ2-2; the junction holds 7 bases that match TRBD2. CDR3 region: CSASPLSSGTGELFF. The sequenced DNA is TGCAGTGCTAGCCCGCTTTCTAGCGGCACCGGGGAGCTGTTTTTT.